The clone carrying this T cell receptor beta chain appeared many times. Its specificity is unknown. This entry comes from a study of T cells in Graves' hyperthyroidism and ophthalmopathy. Whole-study results and caveats: Using 13 V-J features, a model discriminated ophthalmopathy from stable hyperthyroidism. Most thyroid clonotypes expanded above 0.001 were also detected in blood.

Germline V gives CDR1 SGDLS, CDR2 YYNGEE. V trimming: 3 bases; J trimming: 2 bases; junction bases outside the gene matches: 11. The CDR3 runs 17 residues. Amplification yielded TCR beta CDR3 regions, with RNA transcripts as the source. In the first-round RT-PCR of the TCR CDR3, the HTBI primer set was used. TCRdb called the multiplex PCR reads again in MiXCR, with one record for every CDR3 protein. Counted here are 300,000 to 450,000 distinct CDR3 sequences, 15% to 17% occurring once; the ten biggest clones make up about 30%. The clonotype comes from a woman in her late teens or twenties with Graves' hyperthyroidism that later progressed to Graves' ophthalmopathy. The rearrangement links TRBV9 to TRBJ2-7; 10 bases align to TRBD2. The sequenced material came from blood. In DNA form, the CDR3 reads TGTGCCAGCAGCGCGACTAGCGGGCACCTCCCCACCTACGAGCAGTACTTC. Amino acid sequence: CASSATSGHLPTYEQYF.